This record concerns one T cell receptor beta chain sequence. Its specificity is not known. These data are taken from a study of T cell responses to AZD1222 COVID-19 vaccine. Study results and caveats: Within unmutated variant regions lay the reported targets of nearly half of spike-specific TCRs. Distributed over spike, vaccine-associated CD4 TCRs predominated at 160-218 and 743-854. A mostly white British donor set with more females was recruited, and clonal diversity was possibly underestimated.

V shed 6 bases and J shed 1 base, with 20 bases lying between them. The CDR3 has 16 amino acids. From germline, CDR1 is SGHRS and CDR2 YFSETQ. The method was immunoSEQ multiplex PCR; TCRdb's version includes in-frame clones alone and lacks a portion of them. The data contain more than 95,000 clones, 75% to 90% of them singletons. The sample consisted of peripheral blood, taken on day 0 of MenACWY control vaccination. The sequence was obtained from an adult in good health. This chain connects TRBV5-1 to TRBJ2-7; maybe TRBD2 (6 bases). CDR3 sequence reads: CASTRGGEGSSYEQYF. CDR3 bases: TGCGCCAGCACCCGTGGCGGGGAAGGGTCATCCTACGAGCAGTACTTC. Using reference TRBV5-1 and TRBJ2-7 for the parts outside the CDR3, the full variable domain is KAGVTQTPRYLIKTRGQQVTLSCSPISGHRSVSWYQQTPGQGLQFLFEYFSETQRNKGNFPGRFSGRQFSNSRSEMNVSTLELGDSALYLCASTRGGEGSSYEQYFGPGTRLTVT.